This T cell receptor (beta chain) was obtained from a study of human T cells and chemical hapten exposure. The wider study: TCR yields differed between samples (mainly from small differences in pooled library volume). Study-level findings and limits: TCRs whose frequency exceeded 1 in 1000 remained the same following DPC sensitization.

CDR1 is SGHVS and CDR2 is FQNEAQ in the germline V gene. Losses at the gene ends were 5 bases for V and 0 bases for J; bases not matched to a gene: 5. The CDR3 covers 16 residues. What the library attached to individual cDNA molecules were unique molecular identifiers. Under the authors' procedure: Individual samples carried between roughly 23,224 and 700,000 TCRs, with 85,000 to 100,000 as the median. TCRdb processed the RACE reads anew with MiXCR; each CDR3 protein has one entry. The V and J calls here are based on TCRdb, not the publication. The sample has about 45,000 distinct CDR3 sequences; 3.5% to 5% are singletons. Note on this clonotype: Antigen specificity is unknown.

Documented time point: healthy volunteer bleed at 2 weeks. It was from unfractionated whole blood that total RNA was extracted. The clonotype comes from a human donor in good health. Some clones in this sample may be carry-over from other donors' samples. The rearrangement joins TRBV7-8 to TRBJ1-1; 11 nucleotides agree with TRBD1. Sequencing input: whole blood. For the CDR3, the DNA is TGTGCCAGCAGCCACGGACAGGGGGCTGTGAACACTGAAGCTTTCTTT. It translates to CASSHGQGAVNTEAFF.